The following is a T cell receptor beta chain sequence with its context. Measured with immunoSEQ multiplex PCR; TCRdb has only the in-frame clones, and not every one. The data show approximately 170,000 clones, with roughly 80% seen just once and roughly 1.9% held by the top ten. The record originates from a study of blood T cell repertoires in COVID-19. Study-level information: Sources were T cells, B-cell-depleted T cells, or PBMCs; the material itself was cDNA or gDNA.

There are 12 residues in the CDR3. The V end lost 2 bases, the J end lost 5 bases, and 7 bases lay between the germline ends. CDR1 is MNHNS, CDR2 SASEGT, per germline. The sequence came from an elderly woman with acute or convalescent COVID-19. J is TRBJ2-7 and V is TRBV6-1; the D is unclear. Sequencing input: peripheral blood. The CDR3 nucleotides are TGTGCCAGCAGTGAATTCTACGACGAGCAGTACTTC. Its translation is CASSEFYDEQYF.